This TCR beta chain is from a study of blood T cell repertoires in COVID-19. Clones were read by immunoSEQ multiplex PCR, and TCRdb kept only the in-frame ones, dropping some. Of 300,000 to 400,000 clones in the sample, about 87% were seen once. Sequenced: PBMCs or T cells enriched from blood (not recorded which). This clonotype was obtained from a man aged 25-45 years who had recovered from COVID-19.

As DNA, the CDR3 is TGTGCCAGCAGCTTGACAGGGGTTCGAGGCTACACCTTC. Its protein is CASSLTGVRGYTF. The rearrangement uses TRBV5-6 and TRBJ1-2, with TRBD1 identical over 7 bases. There are 13 residues in the CDR3. Germline V CDR1 and CDR2: SGHDT, YYEEEE. J gave up 8 bases and V 1 base, and 5 bases lay outside the gene matches.